The 8 T cell receptor beta chains below come from one sample, sequenced in a study of blood T cell repertoires in COVID-19. Data came from immunoSEQ multiplex PCR; TCRdb stores just in-frame clones and leaves some out. The top ten clones hold around 7% of a sample with 150,000 to 200,000 clones, about 85% of them seen once. Sequencing used peripheral blood. These receptors were collected from a woman of 80 years or more in a cohort sampled during active or convalescent COVID-19.

This clone showed up just a few times. The sample holds other DNA sequences that translate to the same CDR3. The V and J genes are TRBV18 and TRBJ1-1; D is unclear. The CDR3 spans 12 residues. Trimming pared 2 bases from V and 8 bases from J, leaving 9 bases between. Germline V gene lookup returns CDR1 KGHSH and CDR2 LQKENI. In DNA form, the CDR3 reads TGTGCCAGCTCACCATCGGTAACGGAAGCTTTCTTT. It yields the protein CASSPSVTEAFF.

The chain uses TRBV6-6 and TRBJ1-5; 8 nucleotides match TRBD1. Germline lookup yields CDR1 MNHNY and CDR2 SVGAGI (reference sequence). This CDR3 is 15 amino acids long. V lost 5 bases to trimming and J lost 2 bases; unmatched junction nucleotides: 5. The CDR3 region is CASSTPTGGNQPQHF. The CDR3 DNA reads TGTGCCAGCAGTACCCCGACAGGGGGCAATCAGCCCCAGCATTTT.

This chain connects TRBV23-1 to TRBJ2-7, with 8 bases lining up with TRBD1. TRBV23-1 counts as an open reading frame of uncertain function. CDR3 length equals 17 residues. Trimming removed 7 bases from V and 5 bases from J; junction bases left unmatched: 19. As DNA, the CDR3 is TGCGCCAGCATCCTAGAACGCGGACAGGGTCTCCACCACGAGCAGTACGTC. Its protein is CASILERGQGLHHEQYV.

The chain joins TRBV5-6 to TRBJ2-1; D gene unclear. Trimming pared 4 bases from V and 7 bases from J, leaving 15 bases between. The CDR3 has 14 amino acids. Germline-derived CDR1 and CDR2 are SGHDT and YYEEEE. In nucleotides, the CDR3 is TGTGCCAGCAGCCCGCGTGTGAGTCCAAATGAGCAGTTCTTC. Residues: CASSPRVSPNEQFF.

CDR3 nucleotides: TGTGCCAGCAGCTTAGGGAGGGAACCAACTAATGAAAAACTGTTTTTT. Its translation is CASSLGREPTNEKLFF. The V call is TRBV7-6, the J call TRBJ1-4; D is unclear. The CDR3 is 16 residues long. V lost 1 base and J 0 bases, leaving 9 bases between the germline ends. The germline gives CDR1 SGHVS, CDR2 FNYEAQ.

J is TRBJ1-2 and V is TRBV7-8; weak D call: TRBD1 (6 bases). Trimming removed 3 bases at V and 6 bases at J, with 8 bases between. This CDR3 comprises 12 residues. Germline CDR1 reads SGHVS; CDR2 reads FQNEAQ. CDR3 sequence reads: CASSFTGNGYTF. The DNA for the CDR3 is TGTGCCAGCAGCTTCACAGGGAATGGCTACACCTTC. Together with reference TRBV7-8 and TRBJ1-2, the CDR3 gives the full variable domain: GAGVSQSPRYKVAKRGQDVALRCDPISGHVSLFWYQQALGQGPEFLTYFQNEAQLDKSGLPSDRFFAERPEGSVSTLKIQRTQQEDSAVYLCASSFTGNGYTFGSGTRLTVV.

The chain carries TRBV25-1 and TRBJ1-6, with D possibly matching TRBD1 (6 bases). V lost 3 bases and J lost 7, with 10 bases in between. The CDR3 length is 14 residues. The germline V gene has CDR1 MGHDK and CDR2 SYGVNS. The CDR3 DNA is TGTGCCAGCAGTGACAGGGGCCGGAATTCACCCCTCCACTTT. This sequence encodes CASSDRGRNSPLHF. The whole variable domain, filled in from reference TRBV25-1 and TRBJ1-6, reads EADIYQTPRYLVIGTGKKITLECSQTMGHDKMYWYQQDPGMELHLIHYSYGVNSTEKGDLSSESTVSRIRTEHFPLTLESARPSHTSQYLCASSDRGRNSPLHFGNGTRLTVT.

The chain uses TRBV18 and TRBJ1-2, with 8 positions matching TRBD1. Germline lookup yields CDR1 KGHSH and CDR2 LQKENI. V was clipped by 0 bases and J by 4 bases; unmatched bases: 4. The CDR3 length is 15 residues. DNA for the CDR3: TGTGCCAGCTCACCACCTTCAGGGGGCGGCTATGGCTACACCTTC. It specifies CASSPPSGGGYGYTF.